The 10 T cell receptor beta chains listed next were all sequenced from one sample in a study of control samples from healthy donors and cancer patients (dated by TCRdb to 2018 to 2021). The library was prepared using the immunoSEQ multiplex PCR assay. Here the immuneACCESS table is served through TCRdb, limited to in-frame sequences with V and J called. Missing clones are a known gap in these copies; in checked studies unresolved V genes cover under half, and the rest lacks a known reason. The sample table holds 90,000 to 130,000 clones, of which roughly 79% were seen once. Jointly, the top ten make up approximately 7% of the sample. Sequenced material: blood. The receptors derive from a man younger than 30 in good health.

The chain carries TRBV6-5 and TRBJ1-6; D possibly corresponds to TRBD1 (6 bases). The CDR3 sequence is 14 residues long. Trimming pared 5 bases from V and 4 bases from J, leaving 9 bases between. In germline, CDR1 is MNHEY, CDR2 SVGAGI. CDR3 sequence (DNA): TGTGCCAGCAGTAGGACAGCATATAATTCACCCCTCCACTTT. Translated, it gives CASSRTAYNSPLHF.

The chain combines TRBV10-2 with TRBJ2-7, with a possible D match to TRBD1 (5 bases). The CDR3 runs 13 residues. Per germline, CDR1 WSHSY and CDR2 SAAADI. V lost 6 bases, J lost 2 bases, and 11 bases lay in between. The CDR3 here is CASRDDSTYEQYV. For the CDR3, the DNA is TGCGCCAGCAGAGACGACAGCACCTACGAGCAGTACGTC.

The rearrangement links TRBV11-2 to TRBJ2-3, with 7 positions matching TRBD1. The germline V gene encodes CDR1 SGHAT and CDR2 FQNNGV. V lost 5 bases, J lost 3 bases, and 2 bases stayed unmatched. This CDR3 spans 13 amino acids. CDR3 coding DNA: TGTGCCAGCAGCCCACAGGGGACAGATACGCAGTATTTT. Encoded protein: CASSPQGTDTQYF.

This clone has a handful of counts. The V and J genes are TRBV30 and TRBJ1-1, with D perhaps matching TRBD1 (6 bases). Per the germline V gene, CDR1 is GTSNPN and CDR2 is SVGIG (reference sequence). Between the trimmed V and J ends, which lost 0 bases and 4 bases, there was a span of 9 bases. The length of the CDR3 is 13 residues. CDR3 nucleotides: TGTGCCTGGAGTGTTCGAGGGGGCACTGAAGCTTTCTTT. Protein sequence: CAWSVRGGTEAFF.

The J gene is TRBJ2-3, the V gene TRBV4-2, with 8 positions matching TRBD2. This CDR3 has 14 amino acids. Germline CDR1 and CDR2: LGHNA and YNFKEQ. V lost 5 bases and J lost 4; bases outside the gene matches: 5. The CDR3: CASSFGLAADTQYF. The CDR3 DNA reads TGTGCCAGCAGCTTTGGACTAGCCGCAGATACGCAGTATTTT.

The V and J genes are TRBV11-2 and TRBJ1-3; D is unresolved. The V and J ends lost 8 bases and 9 bases respectively, with 14 bases between them. CDR3 size: 12 residues. The germline V gene has CDR1 SGHAT and CDR2 FQNNGV. As DNA, the CDR3 is TGTGCCAGCGGTCCGACGACTAGCACCATATATTTT. The encoded protein is CASGPTTSTIYF.

The chain employs TRBV7-9 and TRBJ1-6; no definite D call. The CDR3 consists of 15 residues. V gave up 2 bases and J gave up 0 bases, with 5 bases separating them. Germline assignment: CDR1 SEHNR and CDR2 FQNEAQ (reference sequence). This chain's CDR3 is CASSLHSSYNSPLHF. CDR3 DNA: TGTGCCAGCAGCTTACACAGCTCCTATAATTCACCCCTCCACTTT.

This chain joins TRBV28 and TRBJ2-7; D may be TRBD1 (5 bases). The V gene lost 2 bases and the J gene lost 3 bases, with 8 bases spanning the gap. The CDR3 is made up of 13 amino acids. In germline, CDR1 is MDHEN, CDR2 SYDVKM. The CDR3 here is CASSLTGLYEQYF. CDR3 nucleotides: TGTGCCAGCAGTTTAACAGGTCTCTACGAGCAGTACTTC. The variable domain in full, completed from reference TRBV28 and TRBJ2-7, reads DVKVTQSSRYLVKRTGEKVFLECVQDMDHENMFWYRQDPGLGLRLIYFSYDVKMKEKGDIPEGYSVSREKKERFSLILESASTNQTSMYLCASSLTGLYEQYFGPGTRLTVT.

The rearrangement joins TRBV30 to TRBJ1-4; tentative D call: TRBD1 (5 bases). In germline, CDR1 is GTSNPN, CDR2 SVGIG (reference sequence). Trimming cost V 2 bases and J 0 bases, with 25 bases left between them. CDR3 length: 20 amino acids. The CDR3 nucleotides read TGTGCCTGGAGTCCCGACCCAAAGACAGTATCGTACGCAACTAATGAAAAACTGTTTTTT. Protein product: CAWSPDPKTVSYATNEKLFF. Variable domain in full (rest from reference TRBV30 and TRBJ1-4): SQTIHQWPATLVQPVGSPLSLECTVEGTSNPNLYWYRQAAGRGLQLLFYSVGIGQISSEVPQNLSASRPQDRQFILSSKKLLLSDSGFYLCAWSPDPKTVSYATNEKLFFGSGTQLSVL.

This chain connects TRBV20-1 to TRBJ1-2; 7 bases align to TRBD1. Germline trimming cut 6 bases from V and 8 bases from J; bases unmatched to any gene: 6. The germline V gene has CDR1 DFQATT and CDR2 SNEGSKA (reference sequence). The CDR3 spans 11 residues. CDR3 nucleotides: TGCAGTGCCCGGACAGGAGGAGGCTACACCTTC. Translated: CSARTGGGYTF.